The 11 T cell receptor beta chains listed next were all sequenced from one sample in a study of blood T cells in healthy people across ages (dated by TCRdb to between 2014 and 2017). Library construction relied on 5' RACE. This sample was sequenced with an Illumina HiSeq 2500. A second about 7 to 11 cycle PCR used a sample-barcoded 5' primer and a J-beta primer mix. Starting from the raw public reads, TCRdb applied fastp trimming at Q25, assembled clones with MiXCR and retained in-frame beta chains. Every CDR3 protein is listed once, alongside the most common genes and DNA of its rows. This sample holds roughly 800,000 distinct CDR3 sequences; roughly 24% were observed only once. The top ten constitute 3% of the sample. This same sample was also part of a study on T cells of mothers and their children.

Material: blood. The receptors were sampled from a boy under 18 in good health.

The rearrangement joins TRBV6-1 to TRBJ1-2, with D maybe TRBD1 (6 bases). The CDR3 consists of 15 residues. The germline V and J ends were trimmed by 6 bases and 2 bases, with 16 bases remaining between them. The germline V gene encodes CDR1 MNHNS and CDR2 SASEGT. The CDR3 nucleotides read TGTGCCAGCAGAGCAAATGGACAGCCCAACTATGGCTACACCTTC. It specifies CASRANGQPNYGYTF.

V usage is TRBV20-1 and J usage is TRBJ2-1, with 12 bases aligning to TRBD2. The J call is in doubt because the DNA end fits TRBJ2-5 better. From germline, CDR1 is DFQATT and CDR2 SNEGSKA (reference sequence). CDR3 length equals 14 residues. CDR3 amino acids: CSASLLAGGETQYF. CDR3 coding DNA: TGCAGTGCTTCCTTACTAGCGGGAGGAGAGACCCAGTACTTC.

This chain connects TRBV5-1 to TRBJ2-5; D gene ambiguous. Trimming removed 1 base from V and 7 bases from J, with 14 bases in between. This CDR3 spans 14 amino acids. CDR1 is SGHRS, CDR2 YFSETQ, per germline. The CDR3 protein is CASSLIGPAGTQYF. CDR3 nucleotides: TGCGCCAGCAGCTTGATCGGACCTGCTGGGACCCAGTACTTC.

This clonotype has more than one count but fewer than ten. V usage is TRBV20-1 and J usage is TRBJ2-7; 9 bases align to TRBD1. The CDR3 is 14 residues long. Per germline, CDR1 DFQATT and CDR2 SNEGSKA (reference sequence). The V and J ends lost 1 base and 3 bases, in that order; junction bases with no gene match: 4. The CDR3, as DNA: TGCAGTGCTAGAGGCACGGACAGGGGCTACGAGCAGTACTTC. This translates into CSARGTDRGYEQYF.

For this clonotype: A clone one base away is much larger, so this may be a read error. The chain couples TRBV27 to TRBJ2-5; unclear D gene. This CDR3 contains 15 residues. Germline CDR1 and CDR2: MNHEY and SMNVEV (reference sequence). CDR3: CASSLSGPWAEAQYF. The CDR3 region has the DNA TGTGCCAGCAGTTTATCCGGGCCCTGGGCAGAGGCCCAGTACTTC.

The V gene is TRBV5-4, the J gene TRBJ2-7; D may correspond to TRBD1 or TRBD2 (6 bases each). The CDR3 extends over 14 amino acids. V was pared by 2 bases and J by 6 bases, with 15 bases between. CDR1 is SGHNT, CDR2 YYREEE, per germline (reference sequence). DNA for the CDR3: TGTGCCAGCAGCTTTTTTTGGGGGGCCGGCGAGCAGTACTTC. It specifies CASSFFWGAGEQYF.

This clonotype was counted between two and nine times. J is TRBJ2-2 and V is TRBV30; no firm D call. This CDR3 contains 14 residues. CDR1 and CDR2 from the germline V gene are GTSNPN and SVGIG (reference sequence). The V end was cut by 3 bases, the J end by 0 bases, with 8 bases between. The CDR3, as DNA: TGTGCCTGGAGAGCCACAGCGAACACCGGGGAGCTGTTTTTT. This encodes CAWRATANTGELFF.

This clonotype was recorded a few times. The gene calls are TRBV29-1 and TRBJ2-3, with a weak D call TRBD2 (6 bases). V lost 4 bases, J lost 2 bases, and 13 bases lay in between. CDR3 size: 14 residues. CDR1 is SQVTM, CDR2 ANQGSEA, per germline. The CDR3 sequence is CSVVGGETTDTQYF. The CDR3, as DNA: TGCAGCGTTGTCGGGGGAGAAACCACAGATACGCAGTATTTT.

The V gene is TRBV29-1, the J gene TRBJ1-2; D gene unclear. CDR1 is SQVTM and CDR2 is ANQGSEA in the germline V gene. This CDR3 contains 12 residues. V lost 3 bases, J lost 2 bases, and 7 bases lay in between. DNA of the CDR3: TGCAGCGTTGACCCTGGGAACTATGGCTACACCTTC. As protein: CSVDPGNYGYTF.

V usage is TRBV29-1 and J usage is TRBJ1-1, with D unresolved. The germline CDR1 and CDR2 sequences are SQVTM and ANQGSEA. The CDR3 consists of 11 residues. Trimming stripped 6 bases from V and 5 bases from J, with 10 bases between. The CDR3 loop reads CSVGVGTEAFF. The DNA of the CDR3 is TGCAGCGTCGGCGTCGGGACTGAAGCTTTCTTT.

V usage is TRBV10-3 and J usage is TRBJ1-2; no clear D. Germline V gives CDR1 ENHRY, CDR2 SYGVKD. The CDR3 runs to 12 residues. V was trimmed by 6 bases and J by 7 bases, leaving 12 bases between them. CDR3 sequence: CAIREKDGGYTF. CDR3 DNA: TGTGCCATCAGGGAAAAAGACGGTGGCTACACCTTC.